The present T cell receptor beta chain was sequenced within a study of cytomegalovirus exposure and HLA in healthy donors (dated by TCRdb to about 2017). Study-wide context: According to a later analysis, the 110 or so validation repertoires were produced on the same platform as the 600 to 850 repertoires of the first cohort. The study aimed to test whether signatures of past pathogen exposure could be identified by cataloging public T cell receptors. In addition to the first cohort of several hundred subjects, a separate validation cohort of approximately 130 different subjects was used. High-throughput TCR immunosequencing, statistical association of individual TCRs with disease status, and machine learning were combined to predict cytomegalovirus infection status.

The donors were included in the validation cohort of 90 to 150 subjects, a group kept apart from the roughly 690-subject first cohort. In this sample, this clone turned up once. Its specific antigen is unknown. Per-base quality was not reported, and no clone a single base away is much larger than it. Overall study outcomes, separate from this receptor: Of the cluster scores, approximately 95% were above 0 in a later analysis, which found that TCRs clustered in the first cohort also tended to co-occur in the 120 validation repertoires. In both the original and validation cohorts, the classifier was reported to diagnose cytomegalovirus status with high specificity and sensitivity. A few of the identified cytomegalovirus-associated TCR beta chains were confirmed in vitro to be specific for cytomegalovirus antigens. A later analysis lacked HLA typing for the validation cohort, so it scored co-occurrence in that cohort across all 110 or so repertoires. Across donors, most TCR sequences were observed very rarely, whereas some public TCRs were present in many individuals. The study gave a list of under 200 TCR beta chains associated with cytomegalovirus. It was suggested by the authors that the approach could potentially be generalized to other disease states and immunological phenotypes.

At the junction V is shortened by 3 bases and J by 4 bases, with 10 bases in between. Per the germline V gene, SGHVS is the CDR1 and FQNEAQ is the CDR2. From its cysteine to its phenylalanine, the CDR3 spans 14 amino acids. CDR3 DNA is the only sequence kept; it has 42 bases, read in frame from the first base. Libraries were constructed by the immunoSEQ multiplex PCR assay. Per the original workflow: A statistical classification framework was built to diagnose cytomegalovirus status from the catalog of TCR beta chain sequences. What TCRdb holds here is the immuneACCESS table cut down to in-frame rearrangements. Part of the clones is not present; checked against another copy, under half of the missing clones reflect an unresolved V gene, and the others are unexplained. V, J and clone size reflect that table, while D and trimming were determined from the DNA. In all, the sample holds 130,000 to 150,000 clones, and 80% to 90% of those were seen once. The ten largest make up around 5.9% of the sample.

Recombination joined TRBV7-8 with TRBJ2-1; TRBD2 could be the D gene, as 5 bases match. The source is a woman under 40 in good health and CMV-seropositive. The sequencing input was PBMCs. The CDR3 region reads CASSLTERYNEQFF. The base sequence is TGTGCCAGCAGCTTGACCGAGCGGTACAATGAGCAGTTCTTC.